These 9 T cell receptor beta chains came from one sample sequenced in a study of PD-L1 blockade in urothelial cancer. The table came from immunoSEQ multiplex PCR; TCRdb's copy has only in-frame clones and leaves some out. The sample contains about 120,000 clones, around 86% of which appear only once. Documented time point: peripheral blood 6 weeks after treatment start. The sequences come from PBMCs, collected around atezolizumab (anti-PD-L1) treatment. Receptors were obtained from a man aged 50-60 years with urothelial cancer.

The chain recombines TRBV5-4 with TRBJ2-3; D is ambiguous. The germline CDR1 and CDR2 sequences are SGHNT and YYREEE (reference sequence). The V end lost 4 bases, the J end lost 0 bases, and 6 bases lay between the germline ends. The CDR3 consists of 13 residues. The CDR3 sequence: CASSKTSTDTQYF. CDR3 nucleotides: TGTGCCAGCAGCAAAACTAGCACAGATACGCAGTATTTT.

V and J are TRBV28 and TRBJ2-7; D perhaps matches TRBD1 (7 bases). Looked up from germline, CDR1 is MDHEN and CDR2 is SYDVKM. Trimming removed 4 bases from V and 0 bases from J, with 13 bases in between. The CDR3 runs 15 residues. The DNA of the CDR3 is TGTGCCAGCAGTTATCGGCAGGGGGGCTCCTACGAGCAGTACTTC. Its translation: CASSYRQGGSYEQYF.

The chain joins TRBV19 to TRBJ1-1; D gene uncertain. V lost 1 base to trimming and J lost 1 base, with 13 bases between them. The CDR3 loop spans 16 amino acids. Looked up from germline, CDR1 is LNHDA and CDR2 is SQIVND (reference sequence). This CDR3 is CASSIVKPPPNTEAFF. CDR3 sequence (DNA): TGTGCCAGTAGTATAGTCAAGCCTCCCCCGAACACTGAAGCTTTCTTT.

The chain uses TRBV10-3 and TRBJ1-3; D is possibly TRBD1 (6 bases). The CDR3 is 13 residues long. Germline assignment: CDR1 ENHRY and CDR2 SYGVKD. The V gene lost 6 bases and the J gene lost 0 bases, with 6 bases spanning the gap. The CDR3 protein is CAIRDSSGNTIYF. In nucleotides, the CDR3 is TGTGCCATCAGGGACAGCTCTGGAAACACCATATATTTT.

The rearrangement uses TRBV5-1 and TRBJ2-1; 10 bases fit TRBD2. V lost 3 bases and J lost 4; bases outside the gene matches: 7. Germline CDR1 SGHRS, CDR2 YFSETQ. CDR3 length: 16 amino acids. The CDR3 DNA is TGCGCCAGCAGCTCGGCGACTAGCGGGCCGTACAATGAGCAGTTCTTC. This translates into CASSSATSGPYNEQFF.

The rearrangement uses TRBV5-1 and TRBJ2-5; 11 positions agree with TRBD2. Germline CDR1 SGHRS, CDR2 YFSETQ. V lost 9 bases and J lost 4; bases outside the gene matches: 11. The CDR3 totals 15 residues. The CDR3 nucleotides read TGCGCCAACTCCATAGCGGGAGGGCCCGGAGAGACCCAGTACTTC. It encodes CANSIAGGPGETQYF.

This clone was detected a few times. This chain connects TRBV9 to TRBJ2-3; 10 bases are shared with TRBD2. With V trimmed by 3 bases and J by 0 bases, 4 bases remained unmatched. The germline V gene has CDR1 SGDLS and CDR2 YYNGEE. The CDR3 has 16 residues. CDR3 in amino acids: CASSARLAGSTDTQYF. CDR3 DNA sequence: TGTGCCAGCAGCGCCCGACTAGCGGGCAGCACAGATACGCAGTATTTT.

The CDR3 loop is CASREGTELKNIQYF. CDR3 sequence (DNA): TGTGCCAGCAGGGAGGGGACTGAACTTAAAAACATTCAGTACTTC. This chain uses TRBV5-4 with TRBJ2-4, with D tentatively TRBD2 (6 bases). The CDR3 loop spans 15 amino acids. V lost 5 bases and J lost 4, with 16 bases in between. Germline lookup yields CDR1 SGHNT and CDR2 YYREEE (reference sequence).

This sequence joins TRBV5-4 and TRBJ2-4, with TRBD1 matching over 9 bases. Germline V gives CDR1 SGHNT, CDR2 YYREEE (reference sequence). V trimming: 3 bases; J trimming: 11 bases; junction bases outside the gene matches: 3. The CDR3 runs to 12 residues. The CDR3 here is CASSSGQGVQYF. The CDR3 DNA reads as TGTGCCAGCAGCTCGGGACAGGGCGTTCAGTACTTC. Variable domain in full (rest from reference TRBV5-4 and TRBJ2-4): ETGVTQSPTHLIKTRGQQVTLRCSSQSGHNTVSWYQQALGQGPQFIFQYYREEENGRGNFPPRFSGLQFPNYSSELNVNALELDDSALYLCASSSGQGVQYFGAGTRLSVL.